Included here is one TCR beta chain sequence, with context. What it binds is not known. This entry belongs to a study of T cell repertoires in cytomegalovirus infection. Turning to the study itself: Indications of both CMV infection and matching HLA type were provided by public TCR beta signatures. The study's findings and limits: CMV-specific TCR beta clonotypes restricted by HLA-C dominated the ex vivo response. Pooled public TCR beta family frequency picked out CMV carriers with the relevant HLA.

Via MiXCR, TCRdb re-called the reads, giving one row per CDR3 protein. This table holds roughly 150,000 distinct CDR3 sequences, around 24% found once. The sequence derives from a human donor in good health (CMV status not recorded). Some clones in this sample may be carry-over from other donors' samples. The sample was PBMCs.

CDR3 sequence: CATSRGKGYQPQHF. The CDR3 DNA follows: TGTGCCACCAGCAGAGGAAAGGGGTATCAGCCCCAGCATTTT. The J gene is TRBJ1-5, the V gene TRBV15; maybe TRBD1 (5 bases). Germline lookup yields CDR1 LNHNV and CDR2 YYDKDF (reference sequence). CDR3 length equals 14 residues. Trimming left V 1 base short and J 5 bases short, with 9 bases between.